This entry lists 6 T cell receptor beta chains sequenced from one sample in a study of control samples from healthy donors and cancer patients (dated by TCRdb to the early 2020s). Receptors were amplified or captured by the immunoSEQ multiplex PCR assay. Entries here come from immuneACCESS through TCRdb and include only in-frame sequences with V and J called. Some clones fail to appear in such tables; in the studies checked, an unresolved V gene covers under half of the shortfall, and the cause of the remainder is unknown. The sample table contains tens of thousands of clones; only one count was recorded for approximately 90% of them. The ten most abundant clones make up about 1.6% of the sample. The sequencing input was PBMCs. Receptor source: a woman aged 40 to 50 with lung cancer.

The rearrangement joins TRBV19 to TRBJ2-7; TRBD2 is a possible D gene (5 bases). The V gene lost 1 base and the J gene lost 1 base, with 8 bases spanning the gap. This CDR3 is 14 amino acids long. CDR1 is LNHDA, CDR2 SQIVND, per germline (reference sequence). The CDR3 nucleotides are TGTGCCAGTAGTATAGCTAGCCAGTCCTACGAGCAGTACTTC. Translation: CASSIASQSYEQYF.

This clone was counted between two and nine times. This rearrangement joins TRBV2 to TRBJ1-5, with unresolved D. The CDR3 sequence is 14 residues long. With 7 bases removed from V and 0 bases from J, the gap between germline ends came to 10 bases. CDR1 SNHLY and CDR2 FYNNEI come from the germline V gene. The DNA of the CDR3 is TGTGCCAGCAAGGTTGATAATAGCAATCAGCCCCAGCATTTT. The encoded protein is CASKVDNSNQPQHF.

This sequence joins TRBV9 and TRBJ2-2; D unresolved. Trimming removed 6 bases at V and 2 bases at J, with 11 bases between. Germline assignment: CDR1 SGDLS and CDR2 YYNGEE. CDR3 size: 14 residues. CDR3 coding DNA: TGTGCCAGCACCCCCGAAGCCAACACCGGGGAGCTGTTTTTT. Protein sequence: CASTPEANTGELFF.

The rearrangement uses TRBV7-3 and TRBJ2-7, with TRBD1 matching over 8 bases. The CDR3 is made up of 15 amino acids. Trimming at V came to 4 bases and at J to 3 bases, leaving 8 bases not matched to a gene. The germline V gene has CDR1 SGHTA and CDR2 FQGTGA. DNA of the CDR3: TGTGCCAGCAGCTCCCAACCGGGACAGGACTACGAGCAGTACTTC. It translates to CASSSQPGQDYEQYF.

The chain has TRBV7-9 and TRBJ2-3, with D maybe TRBD1 (6 bases). CDR3 length: 14 amino acids. With 5 bases removed from V and 3 bases from J, the gap between germline ends came to 12 bases. Germline CDR1 and CDR2: SEHNR and FQNEAQ (reference sequence). In nucleotides, the CDR3 is TGTGCCAGCAGCCCAGGGGATGCTACAGATACGCAGTATTTT. Residues: CASSPGDATDTQYF.

This clone appeared a single time. The chain combines TRBV9 with TRBJ2-1, with D possibly matching TRBD2 (5 bases). Germline V gene sequence: CDR1 SGDLS, CDR2 YYNGEE. The CDR3 spans 15 residues. The V end lost 0 bases, the J end lost 8 bases, and 15 bases lay between the germline ends. In DNA form, the CDR3 reads TGTGCCAGCAGCGTAGAGGCAGACTACAATGATGAGCAGTTCTTC. It encodes CASSVEADYNDEQFF.